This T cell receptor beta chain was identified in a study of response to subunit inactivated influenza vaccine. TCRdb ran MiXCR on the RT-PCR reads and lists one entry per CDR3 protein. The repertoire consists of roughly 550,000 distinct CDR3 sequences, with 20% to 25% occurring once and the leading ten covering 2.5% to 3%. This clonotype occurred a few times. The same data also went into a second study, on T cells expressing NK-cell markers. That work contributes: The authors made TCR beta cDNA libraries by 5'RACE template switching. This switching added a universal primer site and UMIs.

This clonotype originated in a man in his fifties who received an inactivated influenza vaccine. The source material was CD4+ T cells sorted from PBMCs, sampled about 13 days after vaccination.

The CDR3 DNA reads TGCAGCGTACACCTAGGCCTCGGGGAGCTGTTTTTT. Amino acids: CSVHLGLGELFF. The chain links TRBV29-1 to TRBJ2-2; unclear D gene. The V and J ends lost 6 bases and 7 bases respectively, with 12 bases between them. The CDR3 loop spans 12 amino acids. In germline, CDR1 is SQVTM, CDR2 ANQGSEA.